This TCR beta chain was recorded in a study of vaccination effects on CD4 cells after COVID-19. Looking at the study overall: Antigen-specific CD4+ T cell clonotypes were called by their expansion after viral peptide-pool culture in ViraFEST. Peptides at 10 ug/ml and IL-2 at approximately 9.1 IU/ml were added to a few million PBMC per well. Post-vaccine specimens arrived a median 72 days past the second dose.

Comment on this clone: What it recognizes is unknown.

Isolating CD4+ T cells followed less than 11 days of culture. Two-dose vaccination with either BNT162b2 or mRNA-1273 was given to the participants. Absence of prior SARS-CoV-2 infection characterized the vaccine recipients, who showed negative nucleocapsid antibodies. Data came from immunoSEQ multiplex PCR; TCRdb stores just in-frame clones and leaves some out. The sample holds about 47,000 clones, less than 85% seen once. Germline V gives CDR1 SGHTA, CDR2 FQGNSA. The trim removed 6 bases at V and 0 bases at J, leaving 6 bases unmatched. CDR3 length: 15 residues. This clonotype was sampled from a human donor who received a COVID-19 vaccine. The specimen comprised CD4+ T cells from PBMCs cultured without peptide, sampled after COVID-19 vaccination. The genes are TRBV7-2 and TRBJ1-1; 8 bases are a match to TRBD1. CDR3 sequence (DNA): TGTGCCAGCAGGTACAGGGGGGCTATGAACACTGAAGCTTTCTTT. Translation: CASRYRGAMNTEAFF.